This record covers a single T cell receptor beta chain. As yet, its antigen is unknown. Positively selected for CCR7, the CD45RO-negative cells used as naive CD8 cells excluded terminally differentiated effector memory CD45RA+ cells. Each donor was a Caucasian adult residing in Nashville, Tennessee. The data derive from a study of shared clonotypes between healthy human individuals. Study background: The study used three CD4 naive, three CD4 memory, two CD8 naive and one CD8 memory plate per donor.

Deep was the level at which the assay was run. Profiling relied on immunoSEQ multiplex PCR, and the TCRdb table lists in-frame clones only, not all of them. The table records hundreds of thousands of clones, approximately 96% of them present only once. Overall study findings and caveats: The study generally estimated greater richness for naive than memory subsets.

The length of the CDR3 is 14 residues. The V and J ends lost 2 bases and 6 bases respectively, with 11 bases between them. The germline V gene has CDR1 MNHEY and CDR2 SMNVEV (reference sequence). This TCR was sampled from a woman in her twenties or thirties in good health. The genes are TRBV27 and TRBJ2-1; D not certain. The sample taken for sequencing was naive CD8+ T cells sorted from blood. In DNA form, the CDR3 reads TGTGCCAGCAGTTTACGCGACCAAACCAATGAGCAGTTCTTC. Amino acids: CASSLRDQTNEQFF.